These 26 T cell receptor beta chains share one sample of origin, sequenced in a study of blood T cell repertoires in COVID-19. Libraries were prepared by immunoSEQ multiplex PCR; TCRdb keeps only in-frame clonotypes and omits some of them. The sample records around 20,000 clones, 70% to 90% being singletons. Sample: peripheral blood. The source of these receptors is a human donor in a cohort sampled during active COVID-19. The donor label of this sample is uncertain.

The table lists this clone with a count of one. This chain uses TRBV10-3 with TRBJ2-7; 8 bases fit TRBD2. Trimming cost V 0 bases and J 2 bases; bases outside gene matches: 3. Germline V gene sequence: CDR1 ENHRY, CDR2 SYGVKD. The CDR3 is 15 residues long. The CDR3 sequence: CAISESTSGTYEQYF. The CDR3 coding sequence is TGTGCCATCAGTGAGTCTACTAGCGGTACCTACGAGCAGTACTTC.

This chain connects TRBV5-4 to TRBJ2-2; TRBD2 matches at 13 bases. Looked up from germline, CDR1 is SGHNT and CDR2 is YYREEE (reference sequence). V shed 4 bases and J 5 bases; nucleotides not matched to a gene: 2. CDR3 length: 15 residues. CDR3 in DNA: TGTGCCAGCAGCCGACTAGCGGGAGGAACCGGGGAGCTGTTTTTT. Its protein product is CASSRLAGGTGELFF.

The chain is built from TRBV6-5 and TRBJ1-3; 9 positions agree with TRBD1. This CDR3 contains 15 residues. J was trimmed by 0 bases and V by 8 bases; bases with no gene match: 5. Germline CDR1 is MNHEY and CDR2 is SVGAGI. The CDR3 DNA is TGTGCCAGCCACAGGGGGCAAAGCTCTGGAAACACCATATATTTT. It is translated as CASHRGQSSGNTIYF.

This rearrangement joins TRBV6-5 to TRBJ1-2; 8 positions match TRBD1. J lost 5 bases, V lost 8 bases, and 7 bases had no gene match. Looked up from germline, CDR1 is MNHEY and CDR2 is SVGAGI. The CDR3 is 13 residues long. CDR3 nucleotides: TGTGCCAGCGGAAGGACAGGGCTGTATGGCTACACCTTC. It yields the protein CASGRTGLYGYTF.

CDR3 loop: CASSPMPGTLGYNEQFF. CDR3 bases: TGCGCCAGCAGCCCCATGCCCGGGACTTTGGGCTACAATGAGCAGTTCTTC. This rearrangement joins TRBV5-1 to TRBJ2-1, with D perhaps TRBD2 (6 bases). V was clipped by 4 bases and J by 3 bases, with 20 bases between them. The CDR3 is 17 amino acids. In germline, CDR1 is SGHRS, CDR2 YFSETQ. Full variable domain (outside the CDR3, taken from reference TRBV5-1 and TRBJ2-1): KAGVTQTPRYLIKTRGQQVTLSCSPISGHRSVSWYQQTPGQGLQFLFEYFSETQRNKGNFPGRFSGRQFSNSRSEMNVSTLELGDSALYLCASSPMPGTLGYNEQFFGPGTRLTVL.

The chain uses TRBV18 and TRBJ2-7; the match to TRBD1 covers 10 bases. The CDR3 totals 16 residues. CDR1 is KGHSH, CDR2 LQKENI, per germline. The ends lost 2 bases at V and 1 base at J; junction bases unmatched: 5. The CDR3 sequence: CASSPMGQGTSYEQYF. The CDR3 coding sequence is TGTGCCAGCTCACCAATGGGACAGGGGACATCCTACGAGCAGTACTTC. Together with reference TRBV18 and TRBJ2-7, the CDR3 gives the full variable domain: NAGVMQNPRHLVRRRGQEARLRCSPMKGHSHVYWYRQLPEEGLKFMVYLQKENIIDESGMPKERFSAEFPKEGPSILRIQQVVRGDSAAYFCASSPMGQGTSYEQYFGPGTRLTVT.

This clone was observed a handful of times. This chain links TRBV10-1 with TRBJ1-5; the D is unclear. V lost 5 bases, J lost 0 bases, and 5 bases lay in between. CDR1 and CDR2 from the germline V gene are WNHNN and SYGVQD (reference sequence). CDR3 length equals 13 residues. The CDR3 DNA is TGCGCCAGCAGTCCCAATAGCAATCAGCCCCAGCATTTT. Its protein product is CASSPNSNQPQHF.

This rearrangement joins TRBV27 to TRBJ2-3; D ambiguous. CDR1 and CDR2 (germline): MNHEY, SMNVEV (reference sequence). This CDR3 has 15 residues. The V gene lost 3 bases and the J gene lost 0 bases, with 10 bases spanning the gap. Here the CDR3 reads CASSFATTSTDTQYF. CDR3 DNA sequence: TGTGCCAGCAGTTTCGCGACAACTAGCACAGATACGCAGTATTTT.

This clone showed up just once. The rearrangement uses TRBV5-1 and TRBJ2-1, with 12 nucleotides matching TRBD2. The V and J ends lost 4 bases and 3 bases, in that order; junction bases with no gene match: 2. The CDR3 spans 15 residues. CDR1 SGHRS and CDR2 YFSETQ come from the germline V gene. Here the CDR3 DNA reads TGCGCCAGCAGCCAGACTAGCGGGAGCTACAATGAGCAGTTCTTC. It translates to CASSQTSGSYNEQFF. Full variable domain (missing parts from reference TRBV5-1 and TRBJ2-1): KAGVTQTPRYLIKTRGQQVTLSCSPISGHRSVSWYQQTPGQGLQFLFEYFSETQRNKGNFPGRFSGRQFSNSRSEMNVSTLELGDSALYLCASSQTSGSYNEQFFGPGTRLTVL.

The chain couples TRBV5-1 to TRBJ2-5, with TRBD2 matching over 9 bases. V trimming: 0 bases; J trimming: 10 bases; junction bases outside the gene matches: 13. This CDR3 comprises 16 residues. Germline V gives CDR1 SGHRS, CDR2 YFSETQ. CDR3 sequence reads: CASSLAPGGSGRGQYF. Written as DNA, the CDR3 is TGCGCCAGCAGCTTGGCCCCGGGGGGTAGCGGGAGAGGCCAGTACTTC.

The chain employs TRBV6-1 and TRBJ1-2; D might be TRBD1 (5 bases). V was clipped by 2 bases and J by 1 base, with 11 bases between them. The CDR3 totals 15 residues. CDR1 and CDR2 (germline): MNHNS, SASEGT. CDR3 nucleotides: TGTGCCAGCAGTGAAAGCCGGGGGAGTAACTATGGCTACACCTTC. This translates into CASSESRGSNYGYTF.

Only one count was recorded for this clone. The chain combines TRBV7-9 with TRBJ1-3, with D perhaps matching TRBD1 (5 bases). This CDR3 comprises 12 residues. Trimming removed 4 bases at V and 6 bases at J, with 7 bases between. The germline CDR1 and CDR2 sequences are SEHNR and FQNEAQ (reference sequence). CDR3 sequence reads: CASSSGANTIYF. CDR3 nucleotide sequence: TGTGCCAGCAGCTCTGGGGCAAACACCATATATTTT.

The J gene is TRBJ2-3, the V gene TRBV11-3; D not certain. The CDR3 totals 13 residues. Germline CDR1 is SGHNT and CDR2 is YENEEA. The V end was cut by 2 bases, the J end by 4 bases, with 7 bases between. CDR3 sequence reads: CASSLSYSDTQYF. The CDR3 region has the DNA TGTGCCAGCAGCTTATCCTATTCAGATACGCAGTATTTT.

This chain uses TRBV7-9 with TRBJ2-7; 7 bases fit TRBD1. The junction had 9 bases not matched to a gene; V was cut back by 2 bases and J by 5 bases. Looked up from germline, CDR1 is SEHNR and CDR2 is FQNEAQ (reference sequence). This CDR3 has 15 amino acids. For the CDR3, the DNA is TGTGCCAGCAGCTTAAGGCGACAGGGTATTAACGAGCAGTACTTC. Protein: CASSLRRQGINEQYF.

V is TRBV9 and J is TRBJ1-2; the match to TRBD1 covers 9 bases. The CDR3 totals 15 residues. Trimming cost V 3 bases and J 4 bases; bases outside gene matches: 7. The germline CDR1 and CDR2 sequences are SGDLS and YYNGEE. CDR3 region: CASSADPTGGYGYTF. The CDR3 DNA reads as TGTGCCAGCAGCGCAGATCCGACAGGGGGCTATGGCTACACCTTC.

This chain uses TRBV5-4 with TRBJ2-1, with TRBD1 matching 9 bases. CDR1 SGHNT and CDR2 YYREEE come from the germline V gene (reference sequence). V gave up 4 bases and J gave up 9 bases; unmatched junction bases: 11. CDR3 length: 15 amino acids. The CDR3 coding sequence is TGTGCCAGCAGCGCGGCCGGGACAGGGAGGAGTGAGCAGTTCTTC. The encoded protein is CASSAAGTGRSEQFF.

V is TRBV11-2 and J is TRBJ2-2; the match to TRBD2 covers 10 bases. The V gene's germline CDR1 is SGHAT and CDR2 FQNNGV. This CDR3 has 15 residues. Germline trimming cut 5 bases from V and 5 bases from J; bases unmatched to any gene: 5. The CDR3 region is CASSATSGTTGELFF. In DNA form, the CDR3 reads TGTGCCAGCAGCGCCACTAGCGGGACTACCGGGGAGCTGTTTTTT.

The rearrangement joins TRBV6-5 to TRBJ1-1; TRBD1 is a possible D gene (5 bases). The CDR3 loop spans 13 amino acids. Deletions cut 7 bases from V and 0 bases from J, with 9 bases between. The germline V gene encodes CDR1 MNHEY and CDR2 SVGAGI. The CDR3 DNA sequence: TGTGCCAGCACCGAGACAGTGAACACTGAAGCTTTCTTT. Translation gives CASTETVNTEAFF.

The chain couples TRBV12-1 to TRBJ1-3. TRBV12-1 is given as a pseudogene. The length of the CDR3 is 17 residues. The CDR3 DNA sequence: TGTGCCAGCAGCTCAAGAGGCTCCGGCTTCTCTGGAAACACCATATATTTT. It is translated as CASSSRGSGFSGNTIYF.

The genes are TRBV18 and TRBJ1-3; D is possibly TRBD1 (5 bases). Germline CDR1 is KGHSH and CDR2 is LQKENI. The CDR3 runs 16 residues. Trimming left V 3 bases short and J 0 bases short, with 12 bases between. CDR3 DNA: TGTGCCAGCTCACCCGCGGGGCTGCCCTCTGGAAACACCATATATTTT. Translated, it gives CASSPAGLPSGNTIYF.

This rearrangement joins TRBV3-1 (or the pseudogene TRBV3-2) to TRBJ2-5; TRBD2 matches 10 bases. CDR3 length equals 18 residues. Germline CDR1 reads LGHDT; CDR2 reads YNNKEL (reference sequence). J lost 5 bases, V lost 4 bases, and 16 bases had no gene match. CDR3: CASSPGGLARRSRETQYF. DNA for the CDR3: TGTGCCAGCAGCCCTGGGGGACTAGCGAGGAGAAGTAGGGAGACCCAGTACTTC.

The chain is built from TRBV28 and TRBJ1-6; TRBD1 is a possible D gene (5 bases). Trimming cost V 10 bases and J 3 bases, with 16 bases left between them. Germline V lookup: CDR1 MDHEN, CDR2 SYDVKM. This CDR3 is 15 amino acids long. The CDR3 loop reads CAIRPTTGYNSPLHF. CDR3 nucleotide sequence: TGTGCCATACGGCCAACCACAGGCTATAATTCACCCCTCCACTTT.

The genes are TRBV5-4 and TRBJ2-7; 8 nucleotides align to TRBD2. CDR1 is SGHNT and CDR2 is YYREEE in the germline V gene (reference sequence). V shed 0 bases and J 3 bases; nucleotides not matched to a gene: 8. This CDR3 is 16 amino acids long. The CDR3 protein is CASSLGGGSGVYEQYF. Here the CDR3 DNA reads TGTGCCAGCAGCTTGGGTGGGGGTAGCGGGGTCTACGAGCAGTACTTC. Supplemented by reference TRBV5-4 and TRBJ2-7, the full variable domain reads ETGVTQSPTHLIKTRGQQVTLRCSSQSGHNTVSWYQQALGQGPQFIFQYYREEENGRGNFPPRFSGLQFPNYSSELNVNALELDDSALYLCASSLGGGSGVYEQYFGPGTRLTVT.

Here the CDR3 DNA reads TGTGCCTGGAGTGCGGACAGGGGTTCACCCCTCCACTTT. Translating gives CAWSADRGSPLHF. The chain has TRBV30 and TRBJ1-6, with TRBD1 identical over 9 bases. Germline assignment: CDR1 GTSNPN and CDR2 SVGIG (reference sequence). The V segment lost 1 base and the J segment 9 bases; nucleotides outside the gene matches: 1. The CDR3 is made up of 13 amino acids.

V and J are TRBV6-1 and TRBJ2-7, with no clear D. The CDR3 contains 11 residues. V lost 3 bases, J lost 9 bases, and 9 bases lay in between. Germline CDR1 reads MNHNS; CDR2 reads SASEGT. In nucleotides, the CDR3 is TGTGCCAGCAGTGAGAGGAATCGGCAGTACTTC. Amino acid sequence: CASSERNRQYF.

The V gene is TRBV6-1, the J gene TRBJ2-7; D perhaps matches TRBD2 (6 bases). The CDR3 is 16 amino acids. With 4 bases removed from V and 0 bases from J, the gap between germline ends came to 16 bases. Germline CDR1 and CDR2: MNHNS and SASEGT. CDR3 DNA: TGTGCCAGCAGTGTTAATAGCGGCAGGAGCTCCTACGAGCAGTACTTC. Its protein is CASSVNSGRSSYEQYF.